This T cell receptor beta chain was captured by sequencing in a study of regulatory T cells in long-lasting Graves disease. Notes on the study in general: Repertoires from persistent disease leaned toward TRBV28, TRBJ1-2 and TRBJ2-5.

The time point is: newly diagnosed GD, antithyroid drugs for less than 3 months. PBMCs were the source of the RNA used for TCR sequencing. This clonotype was observed at least ten times. Its antigen remains unknown. Trimming stripped 4 bases from V and 3 bases from J, with 15 bases between. Germline V CDR1 and CDR2: SGDLS, YYNGEE. The CDR3 has 15 amino acids. The TCR beta library used iRepertoire HTBI primers with Arm-PCR amplification of CDR3. TCRdb called the multiplex PCR reads again in MiXCR, with one record for every CDR3 protein. The sample lists under 500,000 distinct CDR3 sequences, roughly 15% occurring once. This same sample was also taken into another study, of T cells in Graves' hyperthyroidism and ophthalmopathy. That paper notes: Researchers found most expanded thyroid clonotypes above 0.001 in blood as well.

The TCR sequence derives from a woman between 25 and 40 years old with Graves disease. J is TRBJ2-3 and V is TRBV9; D may be TRBD2 (6 bases). Sample: peripheral blood mononuclear cells (PBMCs), taken at new diagnosis, from a patient treated with antithyroid drugs. The CDR3, as DNA: TGTGCCAGCAGCATTGGGAGGACGGGGACAGATACGCAGTATTTT. The encoded protein is CASSIGRTGTDTQYF.